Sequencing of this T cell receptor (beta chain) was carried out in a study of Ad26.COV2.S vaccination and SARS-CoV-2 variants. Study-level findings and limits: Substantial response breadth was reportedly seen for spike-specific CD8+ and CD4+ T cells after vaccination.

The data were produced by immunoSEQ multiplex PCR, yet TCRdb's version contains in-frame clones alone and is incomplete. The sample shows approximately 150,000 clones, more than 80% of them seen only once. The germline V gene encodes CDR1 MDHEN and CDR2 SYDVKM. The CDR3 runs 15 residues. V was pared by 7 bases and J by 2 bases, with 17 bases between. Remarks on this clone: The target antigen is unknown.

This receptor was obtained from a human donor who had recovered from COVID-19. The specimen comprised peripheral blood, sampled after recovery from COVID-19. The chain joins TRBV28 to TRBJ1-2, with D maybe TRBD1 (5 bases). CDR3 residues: CASTRSQGANYGYTF. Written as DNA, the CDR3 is TGTGCCAGCACCCGATCCCAGGGAGCCAACTATGGCTACACCTTC.